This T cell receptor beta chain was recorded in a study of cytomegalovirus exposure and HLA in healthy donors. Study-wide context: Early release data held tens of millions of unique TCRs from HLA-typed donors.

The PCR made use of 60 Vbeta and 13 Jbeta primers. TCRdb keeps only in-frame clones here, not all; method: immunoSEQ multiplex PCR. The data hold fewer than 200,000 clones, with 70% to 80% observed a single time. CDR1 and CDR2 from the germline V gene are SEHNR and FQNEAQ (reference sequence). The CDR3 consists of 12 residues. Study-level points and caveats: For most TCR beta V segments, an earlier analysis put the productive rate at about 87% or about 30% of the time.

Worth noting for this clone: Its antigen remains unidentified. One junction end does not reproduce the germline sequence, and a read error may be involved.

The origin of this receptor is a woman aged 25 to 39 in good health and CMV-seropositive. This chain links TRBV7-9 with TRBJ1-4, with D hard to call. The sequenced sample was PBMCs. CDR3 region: CSSSLESEKLFF. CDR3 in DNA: TGTTCCAGCAGCTTAGAGAGCGAAAAACTGTTTTTT.